This TCR beta chain was recovered during a study of early T cells in non-severe SARS-CoV-2 infection. Study-level information: Chains were unpaired, as sequencing was done on bulk RNA from unsorted whole blood.

Study findings and constraints: The matching step, a VDJdb search, favored anti-spike CD8 responses and missed private and CD4 specificities.

The CDR3 is 16 amino acids. Losses at the gene ends were 4 bases for V and 4 bases for J; bases not matched to a gene: 9. Germline lookup yields CDR1 SGHRS and CDR2 YFSETQ. Separate cDNA molecules each had unique molecular identifiers attached to them. In TCRdb, the 5' RACE reads were re-called with MiXCR into one record per CDR3 protein. The sample lists 50,000 or so distinct CDR3 sequences, 3.5% to 5% seen once, with 6% in the top ten. The table lists this clonotype with many counts. Its target is not known. This clonotype was sampled from an adult who was a healthcare worker with PCR-confirmed SARS-CoV-2 infection or an uninfected control (not recorded which). Source material: whole blood. J is TRBJ2-3 and V is TRBV5-1; 10 bases agree with TRBD2. In DNA, the CDR3 is TGCGCCAGCAGCCCGCGCGTAGCGGGGGGCCCAGATACGCAGTATTTT. Translated, it gives CASSPRVAGGPDTQYF.